This T cell receptor beta chain was recorded in a study of post-analysis software for immune sequencing data. Study results and limitations: Controls' normalized Chao1 diversity significantly exceeded that of multiple sclerosis patients. Patients showed TRBV5-6, TRBV5-1 and TRBV20-1 among roughly 5 TRBV segments more frequent than in controls.

Unique-molecular-identifier-tagged TCR beta cDNA libraries were used. Out of roughly 0.85 to 10 million T cells, about 460,000 cDNA molecules were generated. Each CDR3 protein is one row after TCRdb ran MiXCR on the PCR reads. The data show a few hundred thousand distinct CDR3 sequences, 35% to 40% seen once. CDR3 length: 15 residues. Germline V gene sequence: CDR1 DFQATT, CDR2 SNEGSKA (reference sequence). Trimming shortened V by 0 bases and J by 0 bases, and 9 bases separated the two germline ends. About this clonotype itself: The antigen is not known.

V and J are TRBV20-1 and TRBJ2-1, with D perhaps TRBD1 or TRBD2 (5 bases each). The specimen was blood. The clonotype was recovered from a girl aged 5 to 17 with multiple sclerosis. CDR3 region: CSARDNGGSYNEQFF. The CDR3 bases are TGCAGTGCTAGAGATAATGGGGGCTCCTACAATGAGCAGTTCTTC.